This T cell receptor beta chain derives from a study of blood T cell repertoires in COVID-19. Across the study: The study drew acute and convalescent COVID-19 samples from the United States, Italy and Spain. T cells, B-cell-depleted T cells, or PBMCs supplied cDNA or gDNA.

Profiling relied on immunoSEQ multiplex PCR, and the TCRdb table lists in-frame clones only, not all of them. The table has 84,000 or so clones, 70% to 90% seen once; the top ten hold roughly 16%. Trimming removed 4 bases at V and 8 bases at J, with 9 bases between. The CDR3 extends over 11 amino acids. Germline-derived CDR1 and CDR2 are SGHTS and YDEGEE. This clone came up once. The chain has TRBV5-8 and TRBJ1-2, with D uncertain. This TCR came from a woman older than 75 with acute or convalescent COVID-19. Sequences were obtained from peripheral blood. In nucleotides, the CDR3 is TGTGCCAGCAGCGCGGCGTACGGCTACACCTTC. Its protein is CASSAAYGYTF.